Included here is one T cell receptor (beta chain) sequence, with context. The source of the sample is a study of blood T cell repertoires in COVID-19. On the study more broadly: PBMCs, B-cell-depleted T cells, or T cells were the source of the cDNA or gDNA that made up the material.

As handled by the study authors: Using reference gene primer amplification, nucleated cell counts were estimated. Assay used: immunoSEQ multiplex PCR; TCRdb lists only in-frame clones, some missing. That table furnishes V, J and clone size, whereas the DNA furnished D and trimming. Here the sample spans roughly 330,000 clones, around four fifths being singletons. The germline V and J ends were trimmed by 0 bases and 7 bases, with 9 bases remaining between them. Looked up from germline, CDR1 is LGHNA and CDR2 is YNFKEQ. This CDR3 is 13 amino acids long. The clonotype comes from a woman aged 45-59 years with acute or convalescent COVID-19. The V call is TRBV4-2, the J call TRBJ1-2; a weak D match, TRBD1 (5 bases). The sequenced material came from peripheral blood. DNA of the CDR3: TGTGCCAGCAGCCAAGATAGGGGCCTTGGCTACACCTTC. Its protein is CASSQDRGLGYTF.